The 10 T cell receptor beta chains below all came from one sample that was sequenced in a study of OX40 agonist ivuxolimab in advanced cancers. Sequencing was performed with immunoSEQ multiplex PCR; in TCRdb, only in-frame clones are kept and a portion is missing. In the table there are tens of thousands of clones, roughly 91% of which are singletons. The source was CD4+ or CD8+ T cells sorted from blood, collected in a trial of the OX40 agonist ivuxolimab. The receptors here all came from an adult with an advanced solid tumor such as melanoma, head and neck, liver or kidney cancer.

The V call is TRBV7-3, the J call TRBJ1-3; D is possibly TRBD1 (6 bases). CDR1 SGHTA and CDR2 FQGTGA come from the germline V gene. V lost 4 bases, J lost 3 bases, and 16 bases lay in between. The CDR3 totals 16 residues. CDR3 coding DNA: TGTGCCAGCAGCTATGCCGGGGGCAGAAATGGAAACACCATATATTTT. Its protein is CASSYAGGRNGNTIYF.

This clone appeared once. The chain's CDR3 is CASTLLEGPSYEQYF. Here the CDR3 DNA reads TGTGCCAGCACCCTCCTAGAGGGTCCTTCCTACGAGCAGTACTTC. V is TRBV6-1 and J is TRBJ2-7; TRBD2 is a possible D gene (5 bases). Trimming removed 7 bases at V and 1 base at J, with 17 bases between. CDR3 length equals 15 residues. Germline-derived CDR1 and CDR2 are MNHNS and SASEGT.

The rearrangement joins TRBV28 to TRBJ1-2; tentatively, D is TRBD1 (5 bases). V lost 4 bases and J lost 0, with 12 bases in between. The CDR3 length is 15 residues. Germline V lookup: CDR1 MDHEN, CDR2 SYDVKM. CDR3 sequence: CASSSGGVTNYGYTF. The CDR3 DNA reads as TGTGCCAGCAGTTCCGGGGGAGTAACTAACTATGGCTACACCTTC.

The chain links TRBV7-8 to TRBJ1-2; maybe TRBD1 (5 bases). Germline CDR1 is SGHVS and CDR2 is FQNEAQ. CDR3 length: 15 residues. The V gene lost 6 bases and the J gene lost 7 bases, with 21 bases spanning the gap. Written as DNA, the CDR3 is TGTGCCAGCAGTTCGAAACCACTGCAGGGCGGTGGCTACACCTTC. Amino acids: CASSSKPLQGGGYTF.

The J gene is TRBJ2-3, the V gene TRBV5-1, with 7 bases lining up with TRBD1. This CDR3 has 14 amino acids. Germline V gene sequence: CDR1 SGHRS, CDR2 YFSETQ. V shed 6 bases and J 2 bases; nucleotides not matched to a gene: 6. The CDR3 here is CASTPGQDTDTQYF. The CDR3 bases are TGCGCCAGCACTCCCGGACAGGACACAGATACGCAGTATTTT.

The chain couples TRBV19 to TRBJ1-5, with D possibly matching TRBD1 (5 bases). CDR1 and CDR2 (germline): LNHDA, SQIVND (reference sequence). There are 13 residues in the CDR3. V shed 5 bases and J shed 7 bases, with 12 bases lying between them. The CDR3 nucleotides are TGTGCCAGTAGTCGGACATTAGGGCAGCCCCAGCATTTT. Residues: CASSRTLGQPQHF.

The chain has TRBV30 and TRBJ2-7; D perhaps matches TRBD2 (5 bases). This CDR3 region has 12 residues. V lost 7 bases and J lost 8, with 18 bases in between. Germline V gene data show CDR1 as GTSNPN and CDR2 as SVGIG (reference sequence). The CDR3 here is CASEGGQRKQYF. CDR3 nucleotide sequence: TGTGCCTCGGAAGGCGGGCAGAGGAAGCAGTACTTC.

The gene calls are TRBV10-1 and TRBJ1-1; 11 nucleotides match TRBD1. The CDR3 is 15 amino acids. V lost 4 bases to trimming and J lost 4 bases; unmatched junction nucleotides: 5. The V gene's germline CDR1 is WNHNN and CDR2 SYGVQD (reference sequence). The CDR3 nucleotides are TGCGCCAGCAGTGCGAGGGACAGGGGGGGCACTGAAGCTTTCTTT. Protein sequence: CASSARDRGGTEAFF.

The chain has TRBV14 and TRBJ2-2, with 7 bases identical to TRBD2. Trimming took 2 bases from V and 6 from J; bases not matched to a gene: 6. Germline lookup yields CDR1 SGHDN and CDR2 FVKESK. There are 15 residues in the CDR3. Here the CDR3 DNA reads TGTGCCAGCAGCCAAAAGTTCGGGAGGTCCGGGGAGCTGTTTTTT. The encoded protein is CASSQKFGRSGELFF. Filled out from reference TRBV14 and TRBJ2-2, the complete variable domain reads EAGVTQFPSHSVIEKGQTVTLRCDPISGHDNLYWYRRVMGKEIKFLLHFVKESKQDESGMPNNRFLAERTGGTYSTLKVQPAELEDSGVYFCASSQKFGRSGELFFGEGSRLTVL.

This chain uses TRBV6-5 with TRBJ2-5, with 13 bases lining up with TRBD2. The V gene end was trimmed by 5 bases and the J gene end by 3 bases; junction bases not matched to a gene: 3. CDR3 length equals 15 residues. CDR1 is MNHEY and CDR2 is SVGAGI in the germline V gene. The CDR3 loop is CASSIGLAGEETQYF. In DNA form, the CDR3 reads TGTGCCAGCAGTATCGGACTAGCGGGAGAAGAGACCCAGTACTTC.